This TCR beta chain was observed in a study of response to subunit inactivated influenza vaccine (dated by TCRdb to the late 2010s). Notes on the research overall: The study used deep quantitative T cell receptor repertoire profiling to track responses to a trivalent subunit inactivated influenza vaccine. Study-wide findings and limitations: It was suggested by the authors that each seasonal influenza vaccination may recruit only a limited number of new T cells.

From cysteine to phenylalanine, the CDR3 is 14 amino acids long. Of all the DNA, just the CDR3 is kept, 42 bases in frame from base 1. From a lookup of the germline V gene, CDR1 and CDR2 are KGHSH and LQKENI. The library was made by RT-PCR. Reads for this sample came from an Illumina HiSeq 2500. TCRdb reran the public reads through fastp at Q25 and MiXCR, keeping productive beta chains. All rows with the same CDR3 protein become a single entry with the most common DNA and genes. In this sample the table shows approximately 500,000 distinct CDR3 sequences, 20% to 25% of which occur a single time. The top ten clonotypes cover 2.8% of the sample. To note about this clonotype: Its antigen has not been determined. One end of the junction fails to match germline, which may point to a read error.

The same sample was also studied in work on T cells expressing NK-cell markers. As the second publication notes: TCR beta cDNA libraries were prepared using 5'RACE template switching, which introduced a universal primer site and unique molecular identifiers. In sorted CD3+CD56+NKG2C+, CD3+CD56+NKG2C- and CD3+CD56-NKG2C+ T-cell subsets from several donors, TCR beta-chain repertoires were profiled. Of the eight sequenced donors, seven were found to be HCMV-seropositive and one was found to be HCMV-seronegative. In several experiments an anti-gammadeltaTCR antibody was added to restrict sorting to alphabetaTCR-expressing T cells. In several donors, the dominant CD3+CD56+NKG2C+ clonotypes were found to rank among the top 10 CD8+ clonotypes and to make up about 1.0-7.0% of CD8+ T cells. Those dominant clonotypes were again the most abundant among CD3+CD56-NKG2C+ cells in several donors, at roughly 28.3-60.1%. Whether the expanded NKG2C-expressing T cell clones were specific for HCMV antigens was left unclear. Randomly selected healthy volunteers, three men and five women, were used as the eight sequenced donors. HCMV serostatus was determined by detecting HCMV-specific IgG in serum with a commercial ELISA kit. Peripheral blood mononuclear cells were isolated from blood by Ficoll density gradient centrifugation. CD4+ and CD8+ T cells were isolated from PBMC by magnetic immunoseparation with Miltenyi isolation kits. Priming for cDNA synthesis came from the TCR beta constant segment, and two successive PCR amplification steps followed. The libraries were sequenced on Illumina HiSeq 2000/2500, MiSeq or NextSeq, producing 2 x 150 bp reads. Reads were demultiplexed and grouped by UMI with MIGEC, and clonotypes were assembled and quantified with MiTCR. To exclude erroneous sequences, any TCR cDNA sequence not supported by at least two reads was discarded. Downstream repertoire analysis used the tcR package, and clonotypes were matched across fractions by CDR3 nucleotide sequence plus V segment. Antigen specificity was annotated against VDJdb with VDJmatch, allowing one amino acid substitution in CDR3.

The origin of this receptor is a middle-aged man who received an inactivated influenza vaccine. Donor details come from another sample of the same person, matched by shared clones. The rearranged chain carries TRBV18 and TRBJ2-4; tentative D gene TRBD1, with 5 bases matching. The specimen was CD4+ T cells sorted from PBMCs, collected roughly 12 days after vaccination. The CDR3 in this case is CASSTDTGKSIQYF. The nucleotide sequence reads as follows: TGTGCCAGCTCGACAGATACCGGTAAAAGCATTCAGTACTTC.